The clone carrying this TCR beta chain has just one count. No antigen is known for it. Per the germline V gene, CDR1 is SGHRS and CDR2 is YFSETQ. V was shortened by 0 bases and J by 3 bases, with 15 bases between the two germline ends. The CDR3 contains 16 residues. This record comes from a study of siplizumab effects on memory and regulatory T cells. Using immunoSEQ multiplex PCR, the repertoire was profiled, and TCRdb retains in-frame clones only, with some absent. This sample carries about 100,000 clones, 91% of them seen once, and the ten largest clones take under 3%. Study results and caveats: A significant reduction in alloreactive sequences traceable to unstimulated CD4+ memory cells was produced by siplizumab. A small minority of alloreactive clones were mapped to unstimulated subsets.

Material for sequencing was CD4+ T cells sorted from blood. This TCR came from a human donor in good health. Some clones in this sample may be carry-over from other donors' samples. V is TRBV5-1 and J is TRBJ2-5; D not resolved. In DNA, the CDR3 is TGCGCCAGCAGCTTGGGGCTAGATCCATTCGAAGAGACCCAGTACTTC. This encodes CASSLGLDPFEETQYF.